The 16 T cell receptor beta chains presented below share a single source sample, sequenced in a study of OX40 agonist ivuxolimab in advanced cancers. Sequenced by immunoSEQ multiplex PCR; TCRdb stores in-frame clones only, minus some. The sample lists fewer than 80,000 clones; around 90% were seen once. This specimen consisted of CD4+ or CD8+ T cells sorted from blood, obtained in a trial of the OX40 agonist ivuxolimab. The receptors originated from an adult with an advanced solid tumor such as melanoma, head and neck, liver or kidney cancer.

DNA of the CDR3: TGCGCCAGCAGCTTGGCAAAGGACAGGAACACTGAAGCTTTCTTT. Amino acid sequence: CASSLAKDRNTEAFF. The V and J genes are TRBV5-1 and TRBJ1-1, with D maybe TRBD1 (6 bases). V gave up 0 bases and J gave up 1 base, with 10 bases separating them. The CDR3 has 15 residues. Germline CDR1 is SGHRS and CDR2 is YFSETQ.

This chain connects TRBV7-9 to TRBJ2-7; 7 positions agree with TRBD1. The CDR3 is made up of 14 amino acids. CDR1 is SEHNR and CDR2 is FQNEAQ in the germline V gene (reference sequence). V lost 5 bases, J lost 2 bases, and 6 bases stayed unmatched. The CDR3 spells CASSDSGTAYEQYF. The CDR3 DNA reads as TGTGCCAGCAGCGACTCCGGGACAGCCTACGAGCAGTACTTC.

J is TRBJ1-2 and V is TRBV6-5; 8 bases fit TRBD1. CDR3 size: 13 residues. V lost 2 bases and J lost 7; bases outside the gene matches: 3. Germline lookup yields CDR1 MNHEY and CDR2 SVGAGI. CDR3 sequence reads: CASSYLGQAGYTF. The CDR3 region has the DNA TGTGCCAGCAGTTACCTGGGACAGGCTGGCTACACCTTC.

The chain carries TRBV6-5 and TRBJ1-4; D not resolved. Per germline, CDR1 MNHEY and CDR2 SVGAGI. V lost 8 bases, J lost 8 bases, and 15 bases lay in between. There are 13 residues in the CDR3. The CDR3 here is CASRARVQEKLFF. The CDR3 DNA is TGTGCCAGCCGAGCCCGGGTTCAAGAAAAACTGTTTTTT.

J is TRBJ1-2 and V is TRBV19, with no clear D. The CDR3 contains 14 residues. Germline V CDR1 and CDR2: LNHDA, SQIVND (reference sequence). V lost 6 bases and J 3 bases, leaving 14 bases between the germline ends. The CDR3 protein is CASSPWGADYGYTF. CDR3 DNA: TGTGCCAGTAGCCCGTGGGGTGCGGACTATGGCTACACCTTC.

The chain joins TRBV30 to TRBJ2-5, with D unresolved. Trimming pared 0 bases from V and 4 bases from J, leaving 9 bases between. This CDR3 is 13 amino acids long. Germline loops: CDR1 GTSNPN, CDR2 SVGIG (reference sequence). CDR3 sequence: CAWSVKGPETQYF. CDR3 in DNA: TGTGCCTGGAGTGTAAAGGGTCCAGAGACCCAGTACTTC.

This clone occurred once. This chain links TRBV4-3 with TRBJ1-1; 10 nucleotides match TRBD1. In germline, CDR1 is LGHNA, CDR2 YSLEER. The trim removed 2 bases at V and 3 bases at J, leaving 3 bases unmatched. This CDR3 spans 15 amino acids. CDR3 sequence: CASSQTGTGDTEAFF. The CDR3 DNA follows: TGCGCCAGCAGCCAAACCGGGACAGGGGACACTGAAGCTTTCTTT.

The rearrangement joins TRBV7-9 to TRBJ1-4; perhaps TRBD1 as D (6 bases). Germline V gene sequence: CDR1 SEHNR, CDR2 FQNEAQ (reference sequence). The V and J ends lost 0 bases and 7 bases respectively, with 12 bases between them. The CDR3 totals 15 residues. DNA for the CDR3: TGTGCCAGCAGCTTAGCTGGGGGCCTCGGTGAAAAACTGTTTTTT. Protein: CASSLAGGLGEKLFF.

The CDR3 is CASSFPESGSSTDTQYF. CDR3 DNA sequence: TGTGCCAGCAGCTTTCCGGAGAGCGGGAGTAGCACAGATACGCAGTATTTT. The rearrangement uses TRBV7-6 and TRBJ2-3; 8 bases are shared with TRBD2. Per the germline V gene, CDR1 is SGHVS and CDR2 is FNYEAQ. CDR3 length equals 17 residues. Losses at the gene ends were 3 bases for V and 0 bases for J; bases not matched to a gene: 8.

The CDR3 spells CASMGQVLNYGYTF. DNA of the CDR3: TGTGCCAGCATGGGACAGGTCTTGAACTATGGCTACACCTTC. V and J are TRBV2 and TRBJ1-2; 8 positions match TRBD1. Germline loops: CDR1 SNHLY, CDR2 FYNNEI. The CDR3 is made up of 14 amino acids. V was pared by 7 bases and J by 2 bases, with 6 bases of the junction left unmatched.

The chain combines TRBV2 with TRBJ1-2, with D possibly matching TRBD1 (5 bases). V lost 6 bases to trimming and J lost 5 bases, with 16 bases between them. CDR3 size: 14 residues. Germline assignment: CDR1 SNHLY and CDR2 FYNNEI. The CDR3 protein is CASRKEQASYGYTF. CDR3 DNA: TGTGCCAGCAGGAAAGAACAGGCCTCTTATGGCTACACCTTC.

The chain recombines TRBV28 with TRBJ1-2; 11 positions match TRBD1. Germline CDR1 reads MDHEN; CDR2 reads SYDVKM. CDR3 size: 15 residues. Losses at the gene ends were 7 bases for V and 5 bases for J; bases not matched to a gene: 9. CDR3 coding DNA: TGTGCCAGCAACGGGCGGACAGGGGGCTGGTATGGCTACACCTTC. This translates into CASNGRTGGWYGYTF.

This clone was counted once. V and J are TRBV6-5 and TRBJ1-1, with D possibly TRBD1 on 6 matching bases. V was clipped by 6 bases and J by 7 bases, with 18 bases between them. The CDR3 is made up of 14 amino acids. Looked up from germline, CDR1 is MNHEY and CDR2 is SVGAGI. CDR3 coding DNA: TGTGCCAGCAGGGGGGGCGGACGACGGGGTGAAGCTTTCTTT. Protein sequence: CASRGGGRRGEAFF.

The CDR3 region is CATSKGTSGGAGEQYF. The CDR3 bases are TGTGCCACCAGCAAGGGGACTAGCGGGGGGGCCGGAGAGCAGTACTTC. The chain joins TRBV15 to TRBJ2-7, with 16 nucleotides matching TRBD2. CDR1 and CDR2 from the germline V gene are LNHNV and YYDKDF (reference sequence). Unmatched junction bases numbered 7, after V lost 4 bases and J lost 7 bases. The CDR3 spans 16 residues.

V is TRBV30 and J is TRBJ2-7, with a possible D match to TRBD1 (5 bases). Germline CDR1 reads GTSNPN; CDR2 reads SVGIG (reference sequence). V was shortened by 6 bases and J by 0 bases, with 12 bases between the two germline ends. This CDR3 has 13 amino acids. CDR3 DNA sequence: TGTGCCTGCGAAAGGGGTCCCTCCTACGAGCAGTACTTC. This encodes CACERGPSYEQYF.

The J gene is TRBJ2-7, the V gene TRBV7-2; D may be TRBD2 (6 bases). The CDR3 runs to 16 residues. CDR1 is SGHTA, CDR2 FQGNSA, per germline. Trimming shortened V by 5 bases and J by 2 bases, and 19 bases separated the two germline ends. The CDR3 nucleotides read TGTGCCAGCAGCGATAGGGGCGGGCGGGGCCCCTACGAGCAGTACTTC. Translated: CASSDRGGRGPYEQYF.